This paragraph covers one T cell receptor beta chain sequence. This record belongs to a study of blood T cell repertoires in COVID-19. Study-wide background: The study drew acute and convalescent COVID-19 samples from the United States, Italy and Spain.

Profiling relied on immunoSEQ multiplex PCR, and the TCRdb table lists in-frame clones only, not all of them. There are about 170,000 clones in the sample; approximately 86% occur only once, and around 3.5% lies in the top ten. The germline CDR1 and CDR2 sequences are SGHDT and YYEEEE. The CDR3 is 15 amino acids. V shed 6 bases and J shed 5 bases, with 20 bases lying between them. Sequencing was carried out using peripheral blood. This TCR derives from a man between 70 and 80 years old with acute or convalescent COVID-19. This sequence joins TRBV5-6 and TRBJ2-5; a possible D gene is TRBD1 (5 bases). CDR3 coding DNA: TGTGCCAGCACCCCACTGGCAGGGTCATGGGAGACCCAGTACTTC. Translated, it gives CASTPLAGSWETQYF.